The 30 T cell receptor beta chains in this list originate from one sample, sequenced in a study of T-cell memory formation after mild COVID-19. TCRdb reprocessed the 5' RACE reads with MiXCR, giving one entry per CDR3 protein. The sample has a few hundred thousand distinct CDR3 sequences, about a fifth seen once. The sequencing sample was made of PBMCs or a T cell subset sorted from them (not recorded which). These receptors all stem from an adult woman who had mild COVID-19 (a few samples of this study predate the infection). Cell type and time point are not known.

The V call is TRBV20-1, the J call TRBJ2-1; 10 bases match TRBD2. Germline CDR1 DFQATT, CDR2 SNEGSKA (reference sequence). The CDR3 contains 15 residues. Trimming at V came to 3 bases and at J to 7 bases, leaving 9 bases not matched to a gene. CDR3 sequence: CSASRSSGSKNEQFF. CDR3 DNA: TGCAGTGCTAGCCGATCTAGCGGGAGTAAAAATGAGCAGTTCTTC.

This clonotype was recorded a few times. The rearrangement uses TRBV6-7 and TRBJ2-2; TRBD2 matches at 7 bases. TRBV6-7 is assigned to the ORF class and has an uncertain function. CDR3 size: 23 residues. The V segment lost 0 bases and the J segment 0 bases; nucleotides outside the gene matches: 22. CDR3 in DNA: TGTGCCAGCAGTTACTCGCCAAACCAGGGTGGACGAACGGGACTACCGAACACCGGGGAGCTGTTTTTT. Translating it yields CASSYSPNQGGRTGLPNTGELFF.

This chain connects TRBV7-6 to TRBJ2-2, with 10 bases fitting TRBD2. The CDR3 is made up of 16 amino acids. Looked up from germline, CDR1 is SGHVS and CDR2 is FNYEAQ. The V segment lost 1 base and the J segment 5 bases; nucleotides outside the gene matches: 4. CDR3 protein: CASSLGASGGTGELFF. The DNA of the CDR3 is TGTGCCAGCAGCTTAGGGGCTAGCGGGGGAACCGGGGAGCTGTTTTTT. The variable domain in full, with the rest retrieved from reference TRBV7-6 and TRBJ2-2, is GAGVSQSPRYKVTKRGQDVALRCDPISGHVSLYWYRQALGQGPEFLTYFNYEAQQDKSGLPNDRFSAERPEGSISTLTIQRTEQRDSAMYRCASSLGASGGTGELFFGEGSRLTVL.

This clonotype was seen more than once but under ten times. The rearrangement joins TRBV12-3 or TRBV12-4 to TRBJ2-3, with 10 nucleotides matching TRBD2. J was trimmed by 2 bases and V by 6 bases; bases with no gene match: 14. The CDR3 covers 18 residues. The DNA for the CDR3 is TGTGCCAGCAGCCCCTCTCTGGGTAGCGGGGGGATCACAGATACGCAGTATTTT. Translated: CASSPSLGSGGITDTQYF.

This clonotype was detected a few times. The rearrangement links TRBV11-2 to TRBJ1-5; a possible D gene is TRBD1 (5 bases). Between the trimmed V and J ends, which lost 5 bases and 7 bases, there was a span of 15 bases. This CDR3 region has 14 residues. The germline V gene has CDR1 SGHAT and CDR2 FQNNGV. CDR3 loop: CASSLGASEQPQHF. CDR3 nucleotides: TGTGCCAGCAGCCTTGGGGCGTCGGAACAGCCCCAGCATTTT.

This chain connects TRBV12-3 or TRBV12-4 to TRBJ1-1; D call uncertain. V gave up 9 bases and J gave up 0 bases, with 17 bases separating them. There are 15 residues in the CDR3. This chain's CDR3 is CASLTGGTLNTEAFF. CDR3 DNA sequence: TGTGCCAGTTTAACGGGCGGAACTCTGAACACTGAAGCTTTCTTT.

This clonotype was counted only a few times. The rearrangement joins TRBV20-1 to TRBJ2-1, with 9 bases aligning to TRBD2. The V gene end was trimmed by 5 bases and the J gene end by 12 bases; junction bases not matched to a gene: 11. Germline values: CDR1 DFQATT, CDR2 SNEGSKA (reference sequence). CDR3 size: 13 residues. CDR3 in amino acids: CSASAGGPSRQFF. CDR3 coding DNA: TGCAGTGCTTCAGCGGGAGGACCCTCTAGGCAGTTCTTC.

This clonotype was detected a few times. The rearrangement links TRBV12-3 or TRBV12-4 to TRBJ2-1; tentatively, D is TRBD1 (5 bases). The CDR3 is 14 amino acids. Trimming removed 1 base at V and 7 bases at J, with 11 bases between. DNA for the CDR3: TGTGCCAGCAGTTTAGGGGGCCCGGGTAATGAGCAGTTCTTC. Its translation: CASSLGGPGNEQFF.

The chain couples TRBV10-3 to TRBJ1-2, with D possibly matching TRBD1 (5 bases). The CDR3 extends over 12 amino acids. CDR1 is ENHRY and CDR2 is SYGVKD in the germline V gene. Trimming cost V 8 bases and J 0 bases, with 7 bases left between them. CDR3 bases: TGTGCCATCGCGACAGCTAACTATGGCTACACCTTC. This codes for CAIATANYGYTF.

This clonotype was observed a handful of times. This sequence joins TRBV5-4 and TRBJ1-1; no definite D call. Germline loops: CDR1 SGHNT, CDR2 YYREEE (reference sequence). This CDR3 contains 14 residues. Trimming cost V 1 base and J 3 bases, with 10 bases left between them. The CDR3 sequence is CASSLLGEDTEAFF. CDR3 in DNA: TGTGCCAGCAGCTTGCTAGGAGAGGACACTGAAGCTTTCTTT.

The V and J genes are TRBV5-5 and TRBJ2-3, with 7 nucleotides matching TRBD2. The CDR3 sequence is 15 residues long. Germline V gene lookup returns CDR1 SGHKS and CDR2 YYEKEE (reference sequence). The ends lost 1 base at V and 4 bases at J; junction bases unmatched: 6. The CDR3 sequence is CASSLRGSHPDTQYF. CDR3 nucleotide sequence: TGTGCCAGCAGCTTGCGCGGGAGCCACCCAGATACGCAGTATTTT.

The CDR3 loop reads CSVGASKGSNTQYF. The CDR3 bases are TGCAGCGTTGGAGCTAGTAAGGGGTCGAATACGCAGTATTTT. The chain combines TRBV29-1 with TRBJ2-3, with D maybe TRBD1 (5 bases). This CDR3 spans 14 amino acids. CDR1 SQVTM and CDR2 ANQGSEA come from the germline V gene. Trimming cost V 4 bases and J 7 bases, with 18 bases left between them.

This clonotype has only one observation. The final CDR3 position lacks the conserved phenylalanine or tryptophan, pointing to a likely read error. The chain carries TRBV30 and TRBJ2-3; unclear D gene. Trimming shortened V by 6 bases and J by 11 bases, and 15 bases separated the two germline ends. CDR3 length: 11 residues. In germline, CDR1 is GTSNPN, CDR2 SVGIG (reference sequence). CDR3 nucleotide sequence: TGTGCCTGCCAGCACGCCAATTGGCAGTATATT. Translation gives CACQHANWQYI.

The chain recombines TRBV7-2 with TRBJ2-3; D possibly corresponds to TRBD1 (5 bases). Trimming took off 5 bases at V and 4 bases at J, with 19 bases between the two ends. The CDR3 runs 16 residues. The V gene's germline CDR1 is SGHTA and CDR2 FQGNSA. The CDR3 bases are TGTGCCAGCAGCATAACAGGAACCCCTCAGGCAGATACGCAGTATTTT. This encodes CASSITGTPQADTQYF.

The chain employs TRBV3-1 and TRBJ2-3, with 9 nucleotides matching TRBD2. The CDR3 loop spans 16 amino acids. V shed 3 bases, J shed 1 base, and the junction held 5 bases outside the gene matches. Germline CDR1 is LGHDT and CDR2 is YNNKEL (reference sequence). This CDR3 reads CASSHFRGGGTDTQYF. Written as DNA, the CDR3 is TGTGCCAGCAGCCATTTTCGCGGGGGGGGCACAGATACGCAGTATTTT.

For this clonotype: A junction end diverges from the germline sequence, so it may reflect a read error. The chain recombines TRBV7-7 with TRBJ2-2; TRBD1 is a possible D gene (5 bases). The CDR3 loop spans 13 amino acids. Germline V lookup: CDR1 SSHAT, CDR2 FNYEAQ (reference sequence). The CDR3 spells CASSPESQGELFF. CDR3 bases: TGTGCTAGCAGCCCCGAAAGTCAGGGAGAGCTGTTTTTT.

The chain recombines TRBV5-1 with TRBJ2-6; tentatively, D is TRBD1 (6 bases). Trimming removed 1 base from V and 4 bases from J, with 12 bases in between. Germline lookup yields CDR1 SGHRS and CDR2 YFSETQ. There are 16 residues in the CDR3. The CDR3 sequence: CASSLYQGSGANVLTF. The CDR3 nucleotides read TGCGCCAGCAGCTTGTATCAGGGGAGCGGGGCCAACGTCCTGACTTTC.

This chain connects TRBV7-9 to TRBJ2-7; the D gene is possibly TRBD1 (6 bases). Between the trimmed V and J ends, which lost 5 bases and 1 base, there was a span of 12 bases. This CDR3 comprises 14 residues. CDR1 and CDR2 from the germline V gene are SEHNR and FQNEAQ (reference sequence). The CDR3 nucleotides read TGTGCCAGCAGCCCTCAACAGGGATCCTACGAGCAGTACTTC. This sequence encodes CASSPQQGSYEQYF. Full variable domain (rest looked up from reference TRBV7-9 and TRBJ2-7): DTGVSQNPRHKITKRGQNVTFRCDPISEHNRLYWYRQTLGQGPEFLTYFQNEAQLEKSRLLSDRFSAERPKGSFSTLEIQRTEQGDSAMYLCASSPQQGSYEQYFGPGTRLTVT.

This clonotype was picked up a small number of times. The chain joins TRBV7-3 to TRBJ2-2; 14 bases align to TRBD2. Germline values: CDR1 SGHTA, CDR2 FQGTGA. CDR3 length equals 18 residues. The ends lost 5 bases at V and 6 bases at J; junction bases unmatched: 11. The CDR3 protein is CASSRVGGLAGAAGELFF. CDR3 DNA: TGTGCCAGCAGCCGAGTAGGGGGACTAGCGGGAGCCGCCGGGGAGCTGTTTTTT. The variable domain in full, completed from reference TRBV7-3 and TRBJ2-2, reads GAGVSQTPSNKVTEKGKYVELRCDPISGHTALYWYRQSLGQGPEFLIYFQGTGAADDSGLPNDRFFAVRPEGSVSTLKIQRTERGDSAVYLCASSRVGGLAGAAGELFFGEGSRLTVL.

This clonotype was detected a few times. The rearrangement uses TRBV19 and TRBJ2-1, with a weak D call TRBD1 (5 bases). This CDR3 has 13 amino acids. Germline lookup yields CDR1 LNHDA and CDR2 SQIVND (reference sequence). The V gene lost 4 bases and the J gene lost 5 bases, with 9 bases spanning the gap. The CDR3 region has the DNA TGTGCCAGTAGTACAGGGATCCACAATGAGCAGTTCTTC. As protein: CASSTGIHNEQFF.

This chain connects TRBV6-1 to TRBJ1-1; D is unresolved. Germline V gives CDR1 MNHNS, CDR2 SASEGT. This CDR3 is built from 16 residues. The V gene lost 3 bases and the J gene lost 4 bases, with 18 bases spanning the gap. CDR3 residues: CASSEMAALSGTEAFF. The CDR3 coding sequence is TGTGCCAGCAGTGAGATGGCAGCCCTGTCGGGCACTGAAGCTTTCTTT.

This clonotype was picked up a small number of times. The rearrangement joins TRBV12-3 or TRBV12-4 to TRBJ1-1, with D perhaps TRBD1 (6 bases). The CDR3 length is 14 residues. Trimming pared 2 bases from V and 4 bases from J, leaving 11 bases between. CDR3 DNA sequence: TGTGCCAGCAGTTTAACAGGGCGAGGCACTGAAGCTTTCTTT. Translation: CASSLTGRGTEAFF.

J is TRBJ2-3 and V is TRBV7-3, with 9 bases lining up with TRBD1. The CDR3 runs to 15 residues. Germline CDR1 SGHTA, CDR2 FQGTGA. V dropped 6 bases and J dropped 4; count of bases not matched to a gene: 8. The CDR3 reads CASSPTGGAADTQYF. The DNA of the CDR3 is TGTGCCAGCAGTCCCACAGGGGGCGCGGCAGATACGCAGTATTTT.

CDR3: CASSKLALAGVVTGELFF. The DNA for the CDR3 is TGTGCCAGCAGCAAACTAGCCCTAGCGGGAGTGGTCACCGGGGAGCTGTTTTTT. V usage is TRBV7-8 and J usage is TRBJ2-2, with TRBD2 matching over 10 bases. This CDR3 is built from 18 residues. Looked up from germline, CDR1 is SGHVS and CDR2 is FQNEAQ. V gave up 5 bases and J gave up 4 bases; unmatched junction bases: 13.

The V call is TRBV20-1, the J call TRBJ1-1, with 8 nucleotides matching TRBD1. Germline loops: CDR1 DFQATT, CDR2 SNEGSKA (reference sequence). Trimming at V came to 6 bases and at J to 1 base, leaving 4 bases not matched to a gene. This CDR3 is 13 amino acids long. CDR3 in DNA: TGCAGTGCCGAGACAGGGGCGAACACTGAAGCTTTCTTT. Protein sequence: CSAETGANTEAFF.

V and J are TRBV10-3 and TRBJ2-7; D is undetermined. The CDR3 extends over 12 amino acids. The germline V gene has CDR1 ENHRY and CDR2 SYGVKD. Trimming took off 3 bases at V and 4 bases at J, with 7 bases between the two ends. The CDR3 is CAISEPQYEQYF. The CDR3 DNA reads TGTGCCATCAGTGAACCCCAATACGAGCAGTACTTC.

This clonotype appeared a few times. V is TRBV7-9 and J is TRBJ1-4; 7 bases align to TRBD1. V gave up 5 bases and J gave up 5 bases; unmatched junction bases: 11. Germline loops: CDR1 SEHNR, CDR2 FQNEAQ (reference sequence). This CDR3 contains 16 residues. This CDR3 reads CASSPSGGTVNEKLFF. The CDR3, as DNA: TGTGCCAGCAGCCCGAGTGGCGGGACAGTGAATGAAAAACTGTTTTTT.

CDR3 sequence (DNA): TGTGCCAGCAGCTCCCACCCCGGACTAGCGGTGAGCACAGATACGCAGTATTTT. Its protein is CASSSHPGLAVSTDTQYF. The chain uses TRBV9 and TRBJ2-3; TRBD2 matches 10 bases. Looked up from germline, CDR1 is SGDLS and CDR2 is YYNGEE. The length of the CDR3 is 18 residues. V dropped 4 bases and J dropped 0; count of bases not matched to a gene: 11.

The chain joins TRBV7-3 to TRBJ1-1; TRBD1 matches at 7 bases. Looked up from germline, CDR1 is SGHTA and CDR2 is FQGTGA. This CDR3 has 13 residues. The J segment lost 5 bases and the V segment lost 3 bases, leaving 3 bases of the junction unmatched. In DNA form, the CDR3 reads TGTGCCAGCAGCTTCGACAGGGAGACTGAAGCTTTCTTT. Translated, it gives CASSFDRETEAFF.

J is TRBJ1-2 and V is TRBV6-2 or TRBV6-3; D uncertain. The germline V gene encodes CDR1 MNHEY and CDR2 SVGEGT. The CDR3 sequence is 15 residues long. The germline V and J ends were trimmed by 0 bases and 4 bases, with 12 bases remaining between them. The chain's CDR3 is CASSYSGPIPYGYTF. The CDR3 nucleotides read TGTGCCAGCAGTTACTCCGGGCCAATACCCTATGGCTACACCTTC.